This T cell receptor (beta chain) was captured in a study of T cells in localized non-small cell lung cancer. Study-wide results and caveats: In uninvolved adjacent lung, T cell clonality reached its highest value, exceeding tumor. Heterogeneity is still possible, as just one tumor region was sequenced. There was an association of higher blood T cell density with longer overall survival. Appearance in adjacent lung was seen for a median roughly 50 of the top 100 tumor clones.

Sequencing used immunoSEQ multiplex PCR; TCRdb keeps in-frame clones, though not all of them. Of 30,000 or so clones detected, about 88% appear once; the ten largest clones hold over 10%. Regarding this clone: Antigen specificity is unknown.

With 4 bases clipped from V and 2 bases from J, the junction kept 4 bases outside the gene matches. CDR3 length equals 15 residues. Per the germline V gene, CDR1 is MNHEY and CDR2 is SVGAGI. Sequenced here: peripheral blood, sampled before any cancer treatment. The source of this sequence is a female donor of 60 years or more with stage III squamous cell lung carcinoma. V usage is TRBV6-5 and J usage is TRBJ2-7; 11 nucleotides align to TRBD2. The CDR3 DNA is TGTGCCAGCAGTTTAACTAGCGGGAGTACCTACGAGCAGTACTTC. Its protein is CASSLTSGSTYEQYF.